This T cell receptor (beta chain) is from a study of identical twins. This clonotype has at least ten counts. The target antigen is unknown. Study findings and constraints: The study found excess low generation probability among twin-shared out-of-frame alpha sequences. Twins' surplus sharing was weaker for beta out-of-frame sequences. Fewer insertions were carried by abundant cord blood beta clonotypes, but none was seen in memory repertoires.

Through template switching, a universal primer site was introduced, and the cDNA contained unique molecular identifiers. Each CDR3 protein gets one entry after TCRdb re-called the 5' RACE reads with MiXCR. The sample shows around 230,000 distinct CDR3 sequences, less than 10% of them seen only once. The CDR3 loop spans 14 amino acids. Trimming cost V 5 bases and J 5 bases; bases outside gene matches: 6. CDR1 is SGHVS, CDR2 FNYEAQ, per germline. The TCR was taken from a woman younger than 35 in good health. Sequencing was done on a sample of memory (CD45RO+) T cells sorted from blood. The V call is TRBV7-6, the J call TRBJ1-1; TRBD1 matches 9 bases. DNA for the CDR3: TGTGCCAGCAGCAAGACAGGGGGAGGAACTGAAGCTTTCTTT. The encoded protein is CASSKTGGGTEAFF.